This T cell receptor beta chain was found in a study of blood T cells in healthy people across ages. The germline V gene has CDR1 SEHNR and CDR2 FQNEAQ (reference sequence). Trimming cost V 4 bases and J 3 bases, with 11 bases left between them. The CDR3 spans 14 residues. A few counts support this clonotype. Together with a sample-barcoded 5' primer, a J-beta primer mix was included in a second PCR lasting about 6 to 11 cycles. TCRdb processed the 5' RACE reads anew with MiXCR; each CDR3 protein has one entry. Counted here are 1 million or so distinct CDR3 sequences, around 43% occurring once; the ten biggest clones make up over 15%.

The gene calls are TRBV7-9 and TRBJ2-3; TRBD2 is a possible D gene (6 bases). The clonotype was recovered from a woman aged 55-70 years in good health. The sequenced material came from blood. CDR3 sequence reads: CASSWGEWTDTQYF. In DNA, the CDR3 is TGTGCCAGCAGCTGGGGGGAGTGGACAGATACGCAGTATTTT.